Shown below are 23 T cell receptor beta chains from a single sample sequenced in a study of T cell responses to AZD1222 COVID-19 vaccine. Libraries were prepared by immunoSEQ multiplex PCR; TCRdb keeps only in-frame clonotypes and omits some of them. This table holds roughly 70,000 clones, more than 75% found once. Sequenced here: peripheral blood, sampled on day 0 of AZD1222 vaccination. The receptors originated from an adult in good health.

This chain links TRBV27 with TRBJ1-5; TRBD1 aligns across 7 bases. CDR1 MNHEY and CDR2 SMNVEV come from the germline V gene (reference sequence). V lost 6 bases, J lost 4 bases, and 12 bases stayed unmatched. CDR3 length: 16 amino acids. CDR3 coding DNA: TGTGCCAGCAGCGACGCAGGACAGGCCAGTAATCAGCCCCAGCATTTT. Translation gives CASSDAGQASNQPQHF.

This rearrangement joins TRBV3-1 (or the pseudogene TRBV3-2) to TRBJ2-6; D call uncertain. This CDR3 has 14 residues. Germline V gene data show CDR1 as LGHDT and CDR2 as YNNKEL (reference sequence). Trimming cost V 1 base and J 1 base, with 2 bases left between them. The CDR3 DNA follows: TGTGCCAGCAGCCAAGTGTCTGGGGCCAACGTCCTGACTTTC. Translating it yields CASSQVSGANVLTF.

The rearrangement joins TRBV18 to TRBJ2-1, with a weak D call TRBD1 (6 bases). The CDR3 has 15 amino acids. Germline assignment: CDR1 KGHSH and CDR2 LQKENI. V lost 8 bases, J lost 0 bases, and 14 bases lay in between. The CDR3 nucleotides read TGTGCCAGCGCGCCGGGACACGGCTCCTACAATGAGCAGTTCTTC. Translating gives CASAPGHGSYNEQFF.

CDR3 loop: CASSFREGGTEAFF. CDR3 bases: TGTGCCAGTAGTTTCAGGGAGGGAGGCACTGAAGCTTTCTTT. This chain links TRBV19 with TRBJ1-1; a possible D gene is TRBD1 (5 bases). CDR3 length equals 14 residues. V lost 5 bases, J lost 4 bases, and 14 bases lay in between. The germline V gene has CDR1 LNHDA and CDR2 SQIVND (reference sequence).

The V gene is TRBV2, the J gene TRBJ1-1; D is unclear. CDR1 is SNHLY and CDR2 is FYNNEI in the germline V gene. Trimming took 3 bases from V and 6 from J, leaving 11 bases between them. The CDR3 totals 13 residues. The CDR3 sequence is CASSDGVSAEAFF. The CDR3 coding sequence is TGTGCCAGCAGTGATGGGGTGAGCGCTGAAGCTTTCTTT.

This chain joins TRBV11-2 and TRBJ1-1, with a possible D match to TRBD1 (5 bases). Trimming shortened V by 4 bases and J by 1 base, and 13 bases separated the two germline ends. In germline, CDR1 is SGHAT, CDR2 FQNNGV. The CDR3 spans 15 residues. CDR3 sequence (DNA): TGTGCCAGCAGCTCCACGTTGGGGGGGAACACTGAAGCTTTCTTT. Its protein product is CASSSTLGGNTEAFF.

The chain is built from TRBV5-6 and TRBJ2-5; TRBD2 aligns across 10 bases. Germline assignment: CDR1 SGHDT and CDR2 YYEEEE. The CDR3 has 15 amino acids. With 6 bases clipped from V and 5 bases from J, the junction kept 10 bases outside the gene matches. The CDR3 DNA sequence: TGTGCCAGCACCTTCGGTACTAGCGGGGTGGAGACCCAGTACTTC. This encodes CASTFGTSGVETQYF.

V usage is TRBV7-2 and J usage is TRBJ1-4; unclear D gene. This CDR3 contains 15 residues. Trimming pared 0 bases from V and 0 bases from J, leaving 5 bases between. In germline, CDR1 is SGHTA, CDR2 FQGNSA. CDR3 sequence: CASSLAGATNEKLFF. Written as DNA, the CDR3 is TGTGCCAGCAGCTTAGCGGGTGCAACTAATGAAAAACTGTTTTTT.

The genes are TRBV15 and TRBJ1-1; no firm D call. Germline V CDR1 and CDR2: LNHNV, YYDKDF (reference sequence). The CDR3 runs 15 residues. Trimming removed 6 bases from V and 0 bases from J, with 14 bases in between. The CDR3 region is CATSLMRHMNTEAFF. In nucleotides, the CDR3 is TGTGCCACCAGTCTCATGCGGCACATGAACACTGAAGCTTTCTTT. The whole variable domain, remainder taken from reference TRBV15 and TRBJ1-1, is DAMVIQNPRYQVTQFGKPVTLSCSQTLNHNVMYWYQQKSSQAPKLLFHYYDKDFNNEADTPDNFQSRRPNTSFCFLDIRSPGLGDTAMYLCATSLMRHMNTEAFFGQGTRLTVV.

This clone came up a few times. The rearrangement joins TRBV4-3 to TRBJ1-3; tentative D call: TRBD1 (6 bases). The germline CDR1 and CDR2 sequences are LGHNA and YSLEER. CDR3 length: 16 residues. Trimming took off 0 bases at V and 3 bases at J, with 12 bases between the two ends. The CDR3 DNA reads as TGCGCCAGCAGCCAAGACTCTGGGGGCGGTGGAAACACCATATATTTT. It encodes CASSQDSGGGGNTIYF.

The CDR3: CASSQGGVGEKLFF. Written as DNA, the CDR3 is TGTGCCAGCAGCCAAGGAGGGGTAGGGGAAAAACTGTTTTTT. The chain employs TRBV5-6 and TRBJ1-4; the D gene is possibly TRBD1 (5 bases). From germline, CDR1 is SGHDT and CDR2 YYEEEE. The V end was cut by 4 bases, the J end by 8 bases, with 15 bases between. This CDR3 has 14 residues.

V is TRBV12-3 or TRBV12-4 and J is TRBJ1-5; no reliable D call. The CDR3 extends over 13 amino acids. The ends were cut back, 5 bases at V and 5 bases at J, with 10 bases in the middle. CDR3 sequence reads: CASSKALDQPQHF. The CDR3 nucleotides are TGTGCCAGCAGTAAGGCCCTAGATCAGCCCCAGCATTTT.

This chain links TRBV5-1 with TRBJ1-4, with D perhaps TRBD1 (5 bases). Trimming removed 0 bases at V and 5 bases at J, with 20 bases between. CDR1 is SGHRS and CDR2 is YFSETQ in the germline V gene. The CDR3 length is 18 residues. CDR3 coding DNA: TGCGCCAGCAGCTTGGCCCTCGGACAAGTGGTCGAAAATGAAAAACTGTTTTTT. Amino acids: CASSLALGQVVENEKLFF.

This chain connects TRBV6-2 or TRBV6-3 to TRBJ2-2; D possibly corresponds to TRBD1 (5 bases). CDR3 length: 16 residues. The germline V gene encodes CDR1 MNHEY and CDR2 SVGEGT. V shed 6 bases and J shed 0 bases, with 14 bases lying between them. CDR3 amino acids: CASSPRTLTNTGELFF. The CDR3 nucleotides read TGTGCCAGCAGCCCTCGGACACTAACGAACACCGGGGAGCTGTTTTTT.

The chain is built from TRBV7-9 and TRBJ1-2; maybe TRBD1 (5 bases). V lost 5 bases to trimming and J lost 7 bases, with 14 bases between them. Germline V gives CDR1 SEHNR, CDR2 FQNEAQ (reference sequence). There are 13 residues in the CDR3. CDR3 sequence reads: CASSPDTRTGYTF. The CDR3 region has the DNA TGTGCCAGCAGCCCGGACACTCGTACTGGCTACACCTTC.

This chain links TRBV7-2 with TRBJ2-7; 12 bases line up with TRBD1. This CDR3 comprises 15 residues. Per germline, CDR1 SGHTA and CDR2 FQGNSA. The V and J ends lost 6 bases and 3 bases, in that order; junction bases with no gene match: 6. DNA of the CDR3: TGTGCCAGCAGGGTGGGACAGGGGGCAATCTACGAGCAGTACTTC. Amino acids: CASRVGQGAIYEQYF.

CDR3 amino acids: CASSLDFREKLFF. The CDR3, as DNA: TGTGCCAGCAGCTTAGACTTCCGAGAAAAACTGTTTTTT. This sequence joins TRBV11-2 and TRBJ1-4; D is uncertain. Germline-derived CDR1 and CDR2 are SGHAT and FQNNGV. The CDR3 extends over 13 amino acids. V shed 0 bases and J shed 8 bases, with 7 bases lying between them.

Here the CDR3 reads CASTPGGDTQYF. For the CDR3, the DNA is TGTGCCAGCACCCCAGGCGGGGATACGCAGTATTTT. This chain uses TRBV7-2 with TRBJ2-3, with D possibly matching TRBD2 (5 bases). The germline gives CDR1 SGHTA, CDR2 FQGNSA. The V end lost 7 bases, the J end lost 6 bases, and 11 bases lay between the germline ends. The CDR3 length is 12 residues.

The gene calls are TRBV7-2 and TRBJ1-5; TRBD1 matches 9 bases. This CDR3 spans 16 amino acids. Trimming cost V 3 bases and J 6 bases; bases outside gene matches: 9. CDR1 is SGHTA and CDR2 is FQGNSA in the germline V gene. CDR3 nucleotide sequence: TGTGCCAGCAGCTTGTATAGGACAGGGGCGGGTCAGCCCCAGCATTTT. Amino acid sequence: CASSLYRTGAGQPQHF. Combining the CDR3 with reference TRBV7-2 and TRBJ1-5 gives the whole variable domain GAGVSQSPSNKVTEKGKDVELRCDPISGHTALYWYRQSLGQGLEFLIYFQGNSAPDKSGLPSDRFSAERTGGSVSTLTIQRTQQEDSAVYLCASSLYRTGAGQPQHFGDGTRLSIL.

The chain has TRBV6-2 or TRBV6-3 and TRBJ1-3; D remains ambiguous. This CDR3 comprises 17 residues. Germline CDR1 reads MNHEY; CDR2 reads SVGEGT. V lost 0 bases, J lost 0 bases, and 12 bases lay in between. The CDR3 nucleotides read TGTGCCAGCAGTTACTCACTCAAGGCAGACTCTGGAAACACCATATATTTT. Translation: CASSYSLKADSGNTIYF.

The chain uses TRBV4-3 and TRBJ2-2, with TRBD1 matching 8 bases. The CDR3 has 15 amino acids. Germline assignment: CDR1 LGHNA and CDR2 YSLEER. The junction had 2 bases not matched to a gene; V was cut back by 4 bases and J by 1 base. CDR3 sequence reads: CASSRGTGNTGELFF. The CDR3, as DNA: TGCGCCAGCAGCCGAGGGACAGGGAACACCGGGGAGCTGTTTTTT.

V usage is TRBV4-3 and J usage is TRBJ1-3, with D uncertain. The CDR3 length is 17 residues. Germline V gives CDR1 LGHNA, CDR2 YSLEER. V was shortened by 0 bases and J by 0 bases, with 12 bases between the two germline ends. This CDR3 is CASSQDAWGPSGNTIYF. CDR3 DNA: TGCGCCAGCAGCCAAGACGCCTGGGGTCCCTCTGGAAACACCATATATTTT.

The rearrangement uses TRBV4-2 and TRBJ2-7, with TRBD2 matching over 7 bases. Germline V gene sequence: CDR1 LGHNA, CDR2 YNFKEQ. Trimming took 4 bases from V and 2 from J; bases not matched to a gene: 11. There are 16 residues in the CDR3. DNA for the CDR3: TGTGCCAGCAGCCGATACTCGGGGGGTACGGCCTACGAGCAGTACTTC. Amino acid sequence: CASSRYSGGTAYEQYF.